This TCR beta chain was recorded in a study of blood T cell repertoires in COVID-19. Study at large: PBMCs, B-cell-depleted T cells, or T cells were the source of the cDNA or gDNA that made up the material.

The V end was cut by 7 bases, the J end by 0 bases, with 22 bases between. The CDR3 spans 18 residues. Per germline, CDR1 SNHLY and CDR2 FYNNEI. In the study's own analysis: Nucleated cell counts were estimated from reference gene primer amplification. Assay used: immunoSEQ multiplex PCR; TCRdb lists only in-frame clones, some missing. Clone size and the V and J calls come from that table; the DNA yielded D and trimming. The sample contains about 90,000 clones, 75% to 90% of which appear only once. Sequences were obtained from peripheral blood. The V and J genes are TRBV2 and TRBJ1-5; D is perhaps TRBD1 (6 bases). This clonotype was obtained from a human donor in a cohort sampled during active COVID-19. The CDR3 here is CASTPLRDTRDSNQPQHF. CDR3 in DNA: TGTGCCAGCACACCCCTACGGGACACCCGAGATAGCAATCAGCCCCAGCATTTT.